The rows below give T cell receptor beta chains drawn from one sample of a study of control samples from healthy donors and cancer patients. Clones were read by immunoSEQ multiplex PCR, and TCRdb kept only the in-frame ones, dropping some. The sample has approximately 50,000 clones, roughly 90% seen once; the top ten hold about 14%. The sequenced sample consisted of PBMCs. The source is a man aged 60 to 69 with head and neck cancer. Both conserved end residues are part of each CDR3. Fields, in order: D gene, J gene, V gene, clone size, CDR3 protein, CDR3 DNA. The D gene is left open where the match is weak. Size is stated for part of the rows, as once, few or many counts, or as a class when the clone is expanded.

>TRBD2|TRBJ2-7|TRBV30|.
CAWSPSLAGEYEQYF
TGTGCCTGGAGTCCTTCTCTAGCGGGAGAATACGAGCAGTACTTC
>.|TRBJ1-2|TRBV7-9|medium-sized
CASSDGTVPYGYTF
TGTGCCAGCAGCGACGGGACGGTTCCTTATGGCTACACCTTC
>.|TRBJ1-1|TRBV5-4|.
CASSLESKVAEAFF
TGTGCCAGCAGCTTAGAGTCCAAAGTAGCTGAAGCTTTCTTT
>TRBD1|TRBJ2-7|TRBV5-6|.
CASISGTGGYEQYF
TGTGCCAGCATCTCAGGGACAGGGGGCTACGAGCAGTACTTC
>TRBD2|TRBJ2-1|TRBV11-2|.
CASSAAGLAGDNEQFF
TGTGCCAGCAGCGCGGCCGGACTAGCGGGGGACAATGAGCAGTTCTTC
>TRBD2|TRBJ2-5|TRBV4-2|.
CASSQQTSGVQETQYF
TGTGCCAGCAGCCAACAGACTAGCGGGGTCCAAGAGACCCAGTACTTC
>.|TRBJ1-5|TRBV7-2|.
CASSPPPGTNQPQHF
TGTGCCAGCAGCCCACCCCCCGGGACAAATCAGCCCCAGCATTTT
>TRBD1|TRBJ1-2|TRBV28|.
CASSSQTGLGYTF
TGTGCCAGCAGCTCTCAGACAGGGCTAGGCTACACCTTC
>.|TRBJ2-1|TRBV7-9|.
CASSLNSFSPEQFF
TGTGCCAGCAGCTTAAACAGTTTTTCACCTGAGCAGTTCTTC
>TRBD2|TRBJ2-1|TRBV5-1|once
CASSLSGNSYNEQFF
TGCGCCAGCAGCTTGAGCGGGAACTCCTACAATGAGCAGTTCTTC
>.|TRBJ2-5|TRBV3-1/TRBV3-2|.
CASSLEGGETQYF
TGTGCCAGCAGCCTCGAAGGGGGAGAGACCCAGTACTTC
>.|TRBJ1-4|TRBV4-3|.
CASSQEAGYREKLFF
TGCGCCAGCAGCCAAGAGGCAGGGTACAGGGAAAAACTGTTTTTT
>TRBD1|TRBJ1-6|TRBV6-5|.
CASKGQTDSPLHF
TGTGCCAGCAAGGGACAGACCGATTCACCCCTCCACTTT
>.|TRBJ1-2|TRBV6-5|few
CASSYVGADYTF
TGTGCCAGCAGTTACGTCGGCGCAGACTACACCTTC
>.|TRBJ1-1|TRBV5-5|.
CASSPTGTSNTEAFF
TGTGCCAGCAGCCCAACCGGGACCTCGAACACTGAAGCTTTCTTT
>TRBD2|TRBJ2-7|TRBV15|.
CATSSSGTSESYEQYF
TGTGCCACCAGCAGCAGCGGGACTAGCGAATCCTACGAGCAGTACTTC
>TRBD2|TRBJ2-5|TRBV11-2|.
CASSLVRRGTHQETQYF
TGTGCCAGCAGCTTAGTGAGGCGGGGGACCCACCAAGAGACCCAGTACTTC
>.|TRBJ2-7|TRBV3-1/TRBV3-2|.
CASSPPGVYEQYF
TGTGCCAGCAGCCCTCCGGGGGTATACGAGCAGTACTTC
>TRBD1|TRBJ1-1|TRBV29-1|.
CSASGTGYTEAFF
TGCAGCGCTTCCGGGACAGGGTACACTGAAGCTTTCTTT
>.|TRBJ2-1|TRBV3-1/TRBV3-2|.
CASSQEGGLYNEQFF
TGTGCCAGCAGCCAAGAGGGTGGACTCTACAATGAGCAGTTCTTC
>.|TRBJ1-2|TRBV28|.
CASSPGHSFSLKTHYGYTF
TGTGCCAGCAGCCCAGGACACAGCTTTTCACTAAAAACCCACTATGGCTACACCTTC
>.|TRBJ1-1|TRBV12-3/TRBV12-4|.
CASSLGKNTEAFF
TGTGCCAGCAGTTTGGGAAAGAACACTGAAGCTTTCTTT
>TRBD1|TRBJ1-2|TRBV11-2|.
CASSAHGTGGLYGYTF
TGTGCCAGCAGCGCCCACGGGACAGGGGGCTTGTACGGCTACACCTTC
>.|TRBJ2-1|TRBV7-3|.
CASSLTSAGQGRDEQFF
TGTGCCAGCAGCTTAACATCGGCGGGCCAGGGCAGGGATGAGCAGTTCTTC
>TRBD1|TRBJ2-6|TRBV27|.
CASSWGRGPRDANVLTF
TGTGCCAGCAGTTGGGGCAGGGGGCCTAGGGATGCCAACGTCCTGACTTTC